This T cell receptor beta chain was sequenced for a study of regulatory T cells in long-lasting Graves disease. The time point denotes: persistent/refractory GD, antithyroid drugs over 5 years with positive TRAb. Following extraction of RNA from PBMCs, that RNA was used to make the TCR library. It was by American Thyroid Association guidelines that Graves' disease was diagnosed. V lost 4 bases, J lost 3 bases, and 10 bases lay in between. This CDR3 is 12 amino acids long. The germline CDR1 and CDR2 sequences are SQVTM and ANQGSEA. Study-wide points: Preferential use of TRBV28, TRBJ1-2 and TRBJ2-5 was seen in persistent disease. Because few samples were included, accuracy may have been lower.

Investigators prepared the TCR beta libraries by applying iRepertoire HTBI primers and Arm-PCR of CDR3 regions. MiXCR was run by TCRdb on the multiplex PCR reads, yielding one entry per CDR3 protein. The sample consists of hundreds of thousands of distinct CDR3 sequences, 25% to 35% of them appearing once. On this clonotype: Its antigen is not known.

The clonotype was recovered from a female donor with Graves disease. V usage is TRBV29-1 and J usage is TRBJ2-7; weak D call: TRBD1 (6 bases). The sequenced sample was peripheral blood mononuclear cells (PBMCs), obtained when the disease was refractory, from a patient treated with antithyroid drugs. CDR3 residues: CSVGHRDYEQYF. The CDR3 DNA sequence: TGCAGCGTTGGTCACAGGGACTACGAGCAGTACTTC.